The rows below give T cell receptor beta chains drawn from one sample of a study of CD8 T cells in Susac syndrome. TCRdb recomputed calls from the immunoSEQ multiplex PCR reads with MiXCR, one row per CDR3 protein. Altogether 95,000 or so distinct CDR3 sequences are present, 85% to 95% being singletons, with the ten largest covering roughly 0.3%. The sample comprised CD8+ T cells from PBMCs. Every receptor here comes from a human donor in good health. CDR3s include the opening cysteine and the closing phenylalanine or tryptophan. Where a row states a size, it is once, few, many or the class of an expanded clone; other rows omit it.

TRBJ1-2 TRBV20-1 . CSASFETNYGYTF
TRBJ2-7 TRBV5-6 . CASSPRGGRSYEQYF
TRBJ2-7 TRBV29-1 . CSVEEHEQYF
TRBJ2-5 TRBV7-3 once CASSLRSGGAQETQYF
TRBJ1-2 TRBV5-1 . CASSGDSGYGYTF
TRBJ2-7 TRBV10-3 . CAISDVKTTYEQYF
TRBJ1-1 TRBV4-1 once CASSRGWGERKNTEAFF
TRBJ2-3 TRBV3-1 . CASEGDLTDTQYF
TRBJ2-2 TRBV7-3 once CASSLTVLAGRDTGELFF
TRBJ2-6 TRBV3-1 . CASSQDLYGSGANVLTF
TRBJ2-1 TRBV29-1 . CSVVSFNEQFF
TRBJ2-3 TRBV29-1 . CSVAGGTDTQYF
TRBJ1-1 TRBV13 once CASSLEADEAFF
TRBJ2-7 TRBV7-9 . CASSSQGNGEQYF
TRBJ2-2 TRBV27 . CASSLSLEGSGELFF
TRBJ2-7 TRBV4-1 . CASSLGSGYEQYF
TRBJ2-1 TRBV27 . CASSLSLGEGVGIEQFF
TRBJ1-1 TRBV4-1 few CASSQGGYAFF
TRBJ1-1 TRBV2 . CASGGGDYTEAFF